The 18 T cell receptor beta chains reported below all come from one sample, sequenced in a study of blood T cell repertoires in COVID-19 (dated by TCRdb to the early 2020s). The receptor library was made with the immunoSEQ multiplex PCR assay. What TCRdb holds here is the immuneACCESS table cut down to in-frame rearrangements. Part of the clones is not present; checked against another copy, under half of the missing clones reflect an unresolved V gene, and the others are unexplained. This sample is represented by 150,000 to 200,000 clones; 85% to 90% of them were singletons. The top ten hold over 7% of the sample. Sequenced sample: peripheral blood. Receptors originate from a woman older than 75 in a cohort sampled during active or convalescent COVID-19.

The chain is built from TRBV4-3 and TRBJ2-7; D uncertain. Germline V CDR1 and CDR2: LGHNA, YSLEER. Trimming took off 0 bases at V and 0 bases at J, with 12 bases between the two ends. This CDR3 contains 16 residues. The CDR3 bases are TGCGCCAGCAGCCAAGATTCTTGGCAGTTCTCCTACGAGCAGTACTTC. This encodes CASSQDSWQFSYEQYF.

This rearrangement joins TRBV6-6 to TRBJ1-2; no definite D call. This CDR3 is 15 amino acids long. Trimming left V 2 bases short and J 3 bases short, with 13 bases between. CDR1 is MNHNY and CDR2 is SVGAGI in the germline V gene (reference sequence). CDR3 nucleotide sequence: TGTGCCAGCAGTTACCCTATCGTCCGGGACTATGGCTACACCTTC. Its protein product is CASSYPIVRDYGYTF.

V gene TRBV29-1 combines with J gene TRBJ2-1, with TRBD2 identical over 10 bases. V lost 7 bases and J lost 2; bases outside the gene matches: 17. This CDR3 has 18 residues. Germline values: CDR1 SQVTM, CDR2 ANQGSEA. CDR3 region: CSARPLAGGFRTYNEQFF. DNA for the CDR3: TGCAGCGCAAGGCCATTAGCGGGAGGCTTCCGAACCTACAATGAGCAGTTCTTC.

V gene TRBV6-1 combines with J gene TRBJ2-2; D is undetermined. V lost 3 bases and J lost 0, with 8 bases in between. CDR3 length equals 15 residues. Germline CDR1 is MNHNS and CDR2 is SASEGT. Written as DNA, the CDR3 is TGTGCCAGCAGTGAGTTGCAGGCGAACACCGGGGAGCTGTTTTTT. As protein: CASSELQANTGELFF.

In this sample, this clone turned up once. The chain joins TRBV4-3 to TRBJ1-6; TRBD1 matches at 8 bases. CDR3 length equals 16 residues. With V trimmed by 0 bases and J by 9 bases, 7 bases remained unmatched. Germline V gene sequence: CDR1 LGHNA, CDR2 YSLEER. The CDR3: CASSQDTGQGISPLHF. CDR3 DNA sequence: TGCGCCAGCAGCCAAGATACAGGACAGGGAATTTCACCCCTCCACTTT.

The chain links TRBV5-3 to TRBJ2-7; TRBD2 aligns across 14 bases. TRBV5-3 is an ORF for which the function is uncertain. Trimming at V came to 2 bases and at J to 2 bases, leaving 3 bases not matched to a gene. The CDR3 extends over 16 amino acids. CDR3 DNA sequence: TGTGCCAGAAGCTTACGACTAGCGGGAGGGACCTACGAGCAGTACGTC. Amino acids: CARSLRLAGGTYEQYV.

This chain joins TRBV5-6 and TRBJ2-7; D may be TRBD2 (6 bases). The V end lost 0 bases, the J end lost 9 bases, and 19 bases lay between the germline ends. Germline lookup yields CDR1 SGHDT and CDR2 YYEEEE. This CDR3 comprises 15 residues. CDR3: CASSLGLDEIGGQYV. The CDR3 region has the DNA TGTGCCAGCAGCTTGGGACTAGATGAAATCGGAGGGCAGTACGTC.

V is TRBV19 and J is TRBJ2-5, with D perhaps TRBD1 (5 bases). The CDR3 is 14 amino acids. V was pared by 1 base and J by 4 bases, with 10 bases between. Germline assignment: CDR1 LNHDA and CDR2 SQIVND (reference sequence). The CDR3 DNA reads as TGTGCCAGTAGTATAGCTTGGGGCGCAGAGACCCAGTACTTC. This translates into CASSIAWGAETQYF.

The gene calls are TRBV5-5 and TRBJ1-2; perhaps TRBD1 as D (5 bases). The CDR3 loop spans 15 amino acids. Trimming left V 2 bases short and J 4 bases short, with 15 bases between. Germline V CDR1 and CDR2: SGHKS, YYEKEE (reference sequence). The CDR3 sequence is CASSFIRDLGYGYTF. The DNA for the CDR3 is TGTGCCAGCAGCTTTATTAGGGACTTGGGCTATGGCTACACCTTC. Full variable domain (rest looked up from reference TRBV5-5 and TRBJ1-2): DAGVTQSPTHLIKTRGQQVTLRCSPISGHKSVSWYQQVLGQGPQFIFQYYEKEERGRGNFPDRFSARQFPNYSSELNVNALLLGDSALYLCASSFIRDLGYGYTFGSGTRLTVV.

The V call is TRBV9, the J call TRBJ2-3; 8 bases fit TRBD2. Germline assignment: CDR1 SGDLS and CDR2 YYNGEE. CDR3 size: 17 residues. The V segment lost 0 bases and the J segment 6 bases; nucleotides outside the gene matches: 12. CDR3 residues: CASSVGGPAGAGDTQYF. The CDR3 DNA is TGTGCCAGCAGCGTAGGAGGGCCAGCGGGAGCAGGTGATACGCAGTATTTT. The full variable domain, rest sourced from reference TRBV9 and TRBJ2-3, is DSGVTQTPKHLITATGQRVTLRCSPRSGDLSVYWYQQSLDQGLQFLIQYYNGEERAKGNILERFSAQQFPDLHSELNLSSLELGDSALYFCASSVGGPAGAGDTQYFGPGTRLTVL.

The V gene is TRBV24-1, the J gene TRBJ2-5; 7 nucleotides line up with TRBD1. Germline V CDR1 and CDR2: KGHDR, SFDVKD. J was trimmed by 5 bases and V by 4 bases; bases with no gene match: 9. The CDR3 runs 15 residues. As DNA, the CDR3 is TGTGCCACCAGTGAGCCCCGACAGGGTCGCGAGACCCAGTACTTC. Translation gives CATSEPRQGRETQYF.

CDR3 residues: CASRTGDGLNYGYTF. CDR3 in DNA: TGTGCCAGCCGAACAGGCGACGGGCTTAACTATGGCTACACCTTC. The chain is built from TRBV6-5 and TRBJ1-2, with D possibly matching TRBD1 (5 bases). Germline lookup yields CDR1 MNHEY and CDR2 SVGAGI. The CDR3 contains 15 residues. The V and J ends lost 8 bases and 1 base respectively, with 17 bases between them.

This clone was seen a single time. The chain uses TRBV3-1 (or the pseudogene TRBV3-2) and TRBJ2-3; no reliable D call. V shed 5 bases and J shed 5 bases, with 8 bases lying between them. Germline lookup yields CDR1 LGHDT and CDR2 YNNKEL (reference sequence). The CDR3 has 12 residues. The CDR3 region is CASSWALDTQYF. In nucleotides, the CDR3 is TGTGCCAGCAGCTGGGCCTTAGATACGCAGTATTTT.

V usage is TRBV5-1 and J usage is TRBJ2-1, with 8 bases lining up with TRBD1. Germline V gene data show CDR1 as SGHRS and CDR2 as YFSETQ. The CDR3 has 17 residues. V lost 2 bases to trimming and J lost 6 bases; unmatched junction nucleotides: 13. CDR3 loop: CASSFAPTGAVFNEQFF. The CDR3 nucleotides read TGCGCCAGCAGCTTTGCACCGACAGGGGCAGTCTTCAATGAGCAGTTCTTC.

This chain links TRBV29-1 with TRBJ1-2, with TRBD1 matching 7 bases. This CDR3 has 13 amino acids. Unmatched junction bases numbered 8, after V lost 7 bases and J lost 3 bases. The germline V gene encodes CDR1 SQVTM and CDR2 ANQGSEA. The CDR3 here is CSGYGTDDYGYTF. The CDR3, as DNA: TGCAGCGGCTACGGGACAGACGACTATGGCTACACCTTC.

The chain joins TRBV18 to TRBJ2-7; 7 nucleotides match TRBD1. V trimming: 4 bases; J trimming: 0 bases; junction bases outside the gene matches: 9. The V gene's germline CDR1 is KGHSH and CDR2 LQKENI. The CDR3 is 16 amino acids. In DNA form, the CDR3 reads TGTGCCAGCTCACGAACACGGGACAGAAACTCCTACGAGCAGTACGTC. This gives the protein CASSRTRDRNSYEQYV.

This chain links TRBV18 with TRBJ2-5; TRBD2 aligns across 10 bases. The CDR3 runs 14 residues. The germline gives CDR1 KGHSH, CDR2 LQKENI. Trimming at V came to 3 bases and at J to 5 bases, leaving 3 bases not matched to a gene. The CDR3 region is CASSPSGGAETQYF. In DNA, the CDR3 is TGTGCCAGCTCACCCAGCGGGGGGGCGGAGACCCAGTACTTC.

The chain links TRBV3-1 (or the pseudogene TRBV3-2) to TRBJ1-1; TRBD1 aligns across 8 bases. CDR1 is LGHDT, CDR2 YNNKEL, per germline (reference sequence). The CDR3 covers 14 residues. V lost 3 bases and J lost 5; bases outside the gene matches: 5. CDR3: CASSHQGAETEAFF. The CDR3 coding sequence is TGTGCCAGCAGCCACCAGGGGGCGGAAACTGAAGCTTTCTTT.